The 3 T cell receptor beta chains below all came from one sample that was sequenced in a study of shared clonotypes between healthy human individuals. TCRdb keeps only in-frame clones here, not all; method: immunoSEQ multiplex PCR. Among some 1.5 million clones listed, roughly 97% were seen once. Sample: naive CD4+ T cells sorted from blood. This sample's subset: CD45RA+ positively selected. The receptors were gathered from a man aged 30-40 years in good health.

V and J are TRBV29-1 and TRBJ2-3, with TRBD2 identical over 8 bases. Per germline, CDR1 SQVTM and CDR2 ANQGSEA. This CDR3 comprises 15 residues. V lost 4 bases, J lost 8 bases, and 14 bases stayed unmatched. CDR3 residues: CSVVAGGWDGGTQYF. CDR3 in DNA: TGCAGCGTTGTTGCGGGAGGTTGGGATGGGGGTACGCAGTATTTT.

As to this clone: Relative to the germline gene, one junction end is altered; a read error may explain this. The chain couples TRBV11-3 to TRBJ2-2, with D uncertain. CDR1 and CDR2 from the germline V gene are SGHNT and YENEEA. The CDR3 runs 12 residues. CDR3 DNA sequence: TGCGCAGATAAAGAGAACACCGGGGAGCTGTTTTTT. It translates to CADKENTGELFF.

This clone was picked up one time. Here the CDR3 reads CAITVGFWQPQHF. CDR3 bases: TGTGCCATTACAGTAGGCTTTTGGCAGCCCCAGCATTTT. The J gene is TRBJ1-5, the V gene TRBV6-1; the D is unclear. The length of the CDR3 is 13 residues. V lost 10 bases, J lost 7 bases, and 17 bases lay in between. Germline assignment: CDR1 MNHNS and CDR2 SASEGT.